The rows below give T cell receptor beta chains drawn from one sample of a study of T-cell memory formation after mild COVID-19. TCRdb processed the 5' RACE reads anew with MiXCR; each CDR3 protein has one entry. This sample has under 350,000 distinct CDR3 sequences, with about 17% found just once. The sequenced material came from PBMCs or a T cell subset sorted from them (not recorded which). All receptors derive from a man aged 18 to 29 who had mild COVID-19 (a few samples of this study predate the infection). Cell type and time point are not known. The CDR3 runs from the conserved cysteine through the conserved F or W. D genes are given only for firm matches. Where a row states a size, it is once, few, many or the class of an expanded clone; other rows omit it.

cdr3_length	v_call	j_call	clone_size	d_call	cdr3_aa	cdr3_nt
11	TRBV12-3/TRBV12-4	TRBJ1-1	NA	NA	CASQLGSEAFF	TGTGCCAGCCAACTCGGGAGTGAAGCTTTCTTT
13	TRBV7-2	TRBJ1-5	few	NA	CASSFTPRGPQHF	TGTGCCAGCAGCTTCACTCCCAGGGGGCCCCAGCATTTT
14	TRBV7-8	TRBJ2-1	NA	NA	CASSLAPRASEQFF	TGTGCCAGCAGCTTAGCCCCCCGGGCGAGCGAGCAGTTCTTC
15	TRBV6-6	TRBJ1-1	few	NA	CASSQTGFMNTEAFF	TGTGCCAGCAGTCAAACCGGTTTTATGAACACTGAAGCTTTCTTT
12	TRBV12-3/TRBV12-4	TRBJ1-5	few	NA	CASSGTNQPQHF	TGTGCCAGCAGTGGCACCAATCAGCCCCAGCATTTT
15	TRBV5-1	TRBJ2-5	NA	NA	CASSLGATSQETQYF	TGCGCCAGCAGCTTGGGAGCAACCTCTCAAGAGACCCAGTACTTC
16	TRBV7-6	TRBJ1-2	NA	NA	CASSLAWMSAQGGYTF	TGTGCCAGCAGCTTAGCGTGGATGAGCGCCCAGGGTGGCTACACCTTC
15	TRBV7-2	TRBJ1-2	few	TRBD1	CASSLFGQAEGGYTF	TGTGCCAGCAGCTTATTCGGACAGGCGGAGGGTGGCTACACCTTC
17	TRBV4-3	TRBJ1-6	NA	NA	CASSQDPLTAGGSPLHF	TGCGCCAGCAGCCAAGATCCCTTGACGGCCGGAGGTTCACCCCTCCACTTT
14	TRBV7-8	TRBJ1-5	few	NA	CASNPVGRGQPQHF	TGTGCCAGCAACCCTGTGGGTCGCGGTCAGCCCCAGCATTTT
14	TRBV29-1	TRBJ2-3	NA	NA	CSVGPGGRTDTQYF	TGCAGCGTTGGCCCCGGGGGGCGTACAGATACGCAGTATTTT
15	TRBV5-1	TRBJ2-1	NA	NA	CASSLGGDTYDEQFF	TGCGCCAGCAGCTTGGGTGGCGACACCTATGATGAGCAGTTCTTC
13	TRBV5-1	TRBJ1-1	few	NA	CASSRTDGTEAFF	TGCGCCAGCAGCCGGACCGACGGGACTGAAGCTTTCTTT
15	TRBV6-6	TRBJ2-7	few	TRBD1	CASSYPGGRPVEQYF	TGTGCCAGCAGTTACCCAGGGGGCAGACCTGTCGAGCAGTACTTC
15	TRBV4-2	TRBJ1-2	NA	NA	CASSQDGGLYYGYTF	TGTGCCAGCAGCCAAGATGGGGGGCTGTACTATGGCTACACCTTC
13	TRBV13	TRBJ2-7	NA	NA	CASSFGSSYEQYF	TGTGCCAGCAGCTTTGGGTCCTCCTACGAGCAGTACTTC
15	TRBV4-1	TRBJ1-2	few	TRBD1	CASSQGQGQIYGYTF	TGCGCCAGCAGCCAAGGACAGGGGCAGATCTATGGCTACACCTTC
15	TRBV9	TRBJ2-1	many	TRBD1	CASRGSGQGGNEQFF	TGTGCCAGCAGGGGTTCTGGACAGGGAGGAAATGAGCAGTTCTTC
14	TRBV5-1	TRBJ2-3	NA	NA	CASSSDGSTDTQYF	TGCGCCAGCAGTTCCGACGGGAGCACAGATACGCAGTATTTT
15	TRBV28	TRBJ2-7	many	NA	CASSSPGQGGSGEYF	TGTGCCAGCAGTTCACCCGGACAGGGAGGGAGTGGGGAGTACTTC
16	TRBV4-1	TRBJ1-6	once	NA	CASSQGTAGKNSPLHF	TGCGCCAGCAGCCAAGGTACGGCAGGAAAAAATTCACCCCTCCACTTT
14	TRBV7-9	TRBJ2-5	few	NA	CASRGRVNVETQYF	TGTGCCAGCAGGGGCAGGGTGAACGTAGAGACCCAGTACTTC
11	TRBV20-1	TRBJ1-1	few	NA	CSARRLLEAFF	TGCAGTGCTAGGCGTCTCTTGGAAGCTTTCTTT
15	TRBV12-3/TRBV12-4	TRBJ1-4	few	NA	CASAINSGFIEKLFF	TGTGCCAGCGCCATTAACAGCGGGTTTATTGAAAAACTGTTTTTT
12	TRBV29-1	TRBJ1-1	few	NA	CSVGPGNTEAFF	TGCAGCGTTGGCCCGGGGAACACTGAAGCTTTCTTT
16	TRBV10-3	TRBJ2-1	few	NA	CAISESLGAAYNEQFF	TGTGCCATCAGTGAGTCGTTGGGGGCTGCCTACAATGAGCAGTTCTTC
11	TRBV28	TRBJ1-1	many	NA	CASSFREGAFF	TGTGCCAGCAGTTTCCGGGAGGGGGCTTTCTTT
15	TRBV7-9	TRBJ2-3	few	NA	CASTIRDSSTDTQYF	TGTGCCAGCACCATCCGGGACTCTAGCACAGATACGCAGTATTTT
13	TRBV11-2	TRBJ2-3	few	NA	CASRWAPTDTQYF	TGTGCCAGCAGGTGGGCCCCCACAGATACGCAGTATTTT
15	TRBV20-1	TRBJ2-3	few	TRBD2	CSAIFSGGPQDTQYF	TGCAGTGCTATCTTTAGCGGGGGCCCCCAGGATACGCAGTATTTT
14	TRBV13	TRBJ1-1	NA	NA	CASSFAGENTEAFF	TGTGCCAGCAGCTTTGCAGGGGAGAACACTGAAGCTTTCTTT
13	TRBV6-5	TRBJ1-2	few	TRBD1	CASSKQGARGYTF	TGTGCCAGCAGTAAACAGGGGGCAAGAGGCTACACCTTC
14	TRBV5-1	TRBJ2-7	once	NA	CASSFAGDSYEQYF	TGCGCCAGCAGCTTTGCGGGTGATTCCTACGAGCAGTACTTC
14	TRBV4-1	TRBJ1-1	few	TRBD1	CASSRQGSNTEAFF	TGCGCCAGCAGCAGACAGGGTTCGAACACTGAAGCTTTCTTT
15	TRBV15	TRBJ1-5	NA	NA	CATSRAGGSNQPQHF	TGTGCCACCAGCAGAGCCGGCGGTAGCAATCAGCCCCAGCATTTT
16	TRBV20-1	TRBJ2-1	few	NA	CSARDRAGLLTNEQFF	TGCAGTGCTAGAGATCGGGCGGGACTCCTTACCAATGAGCAGTTCTTC
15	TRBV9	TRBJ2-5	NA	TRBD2	CASSVAGGGGETQYF	TGTGCCAGCAGCGTAGCTGGCGGGGGGGGCGAGACCCAGTACTTC
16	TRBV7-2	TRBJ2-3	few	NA	CASSSLAQAGADTQYF	TGTGCCAGCAGCTCACTAGCCCAAGCCGGCGCAGATACGCAGTATTTT
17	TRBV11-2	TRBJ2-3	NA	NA	CASSLAGTSLGTDTQYF	TGTGCCAGCAGCTTAGCCGGGACAAGCTTAGGCACAGATACGCAGTATTTT
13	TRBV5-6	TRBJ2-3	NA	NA	CASSLYSGDTQYF	TGTGCCAGCAGCTTATATTCGGGAGATACGCAGTATTTT
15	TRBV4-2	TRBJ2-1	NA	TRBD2	CASSQDIGGYNEQFF	TGTGCCAGCAGCCAAGATATCGGGGGGTACAATGAGCAGTTCTTC
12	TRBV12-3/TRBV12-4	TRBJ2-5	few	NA	CASSTDRKTQYF	TGTGCCAGCAGCACCGACCGGAAGACCCAGTACTTC
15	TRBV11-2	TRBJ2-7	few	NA	CASSSVKDASYEQYF	TGTGCCAGCAGCTCTGTCAAGGACGCCTCCTACGAGCAGTACTTC
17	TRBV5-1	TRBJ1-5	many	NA	CASSRLPGQLSNQPQHF	TGCGCCAGCAGCCGTCTACCAGGACAGCTTAGCAATCAGCCCCAGCATTTT
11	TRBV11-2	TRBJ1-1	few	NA	CASSLFGEAFF	TGTGCCAGCAGCTTGTTTGGGGAAGCTTTCTTT
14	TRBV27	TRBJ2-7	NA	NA	CASSLSVRGHEQYF	TGTGCCAGCAGTTTATCTGTCAGGGGCCACGAGCAGTACTTC
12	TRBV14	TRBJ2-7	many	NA	CASGETSYEQYF	TGTGCCAGCGGGGAGACCTCCTACGAGCAGTACTTC
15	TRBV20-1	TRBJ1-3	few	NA	CSANDPGASGNTIYF	TGCAGTGCCAACGATCCAGGGGCCTCTGGAAACACCATATATTTT
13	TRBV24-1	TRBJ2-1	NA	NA	CATSTQGDHEQFF	TGTGCCACCAGCACGCAGGGAGACCATGAGCAGTTCTTC
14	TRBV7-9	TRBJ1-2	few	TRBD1	CASSLGQGAKGYTF	TGTGCCAGCAGCTTGGGACAGGGGGCGAAAGGCTACACCTTC
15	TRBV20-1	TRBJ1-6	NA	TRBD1	CSARGTGVINSPLHF	TGCAGTGCTAGGGGGACAGGGGTAATCAATTCACCCCTCCACTTT
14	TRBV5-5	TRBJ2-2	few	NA	CASSLAGGGGELFF	TGTGCCAGCAGCTTGGCAGGAGGCGGGGGGGAGCTGTTTTTT
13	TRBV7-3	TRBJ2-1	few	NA	CASSLYRGNEQFF	TGTGCCAGCAGCTTATACCGGGGCAATGAGCAGTTCTTC
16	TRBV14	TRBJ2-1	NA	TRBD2	CASSRTSGGRHNEQFF	TGTGCCAGCAGCCGAACGAGCGGGGGGAGGCACAATGAGCAGTTCTTC
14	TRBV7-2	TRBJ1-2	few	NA	CASSLDLQGRGYTF	TGTGCCAGCAGCTTAGACCTACAGGGTAGAGGCTACACCTTC
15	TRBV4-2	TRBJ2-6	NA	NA	CASSSGDSGANVLTF	TGTGCCAGCAGCTCAGGGGATTCTGGGGCCAACGTCCTGACTTTC
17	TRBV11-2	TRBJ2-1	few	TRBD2	CASSLVGGTSGHNEQFF	TGTGCCAGCAGCTTAGTAGGAGGGACTAGCGGGCACAATGAGCAGTTCTTC
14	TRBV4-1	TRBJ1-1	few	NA	CASSQAQANTEAFF	TGCGCCAGCAGCCAAGCACAGGCGAACACTGAAGCTTTCTTT
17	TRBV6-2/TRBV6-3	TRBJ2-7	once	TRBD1	CASRAPGQGLSMDEQYF	TGTGCCAGCAGGGCTCCGGGACAGGGATTATCCATGGACGAGCAGTACTTC